Listed below are T cell receptor beta chains from one sample, sequenced in a study of cytomegalovirus exposure and HLA in healthy donors. Generated by immunoSEQ multiplex PCR, the TCRdb table keeps only in-frame clones and is missing some. Of about 200,000 clones listed, around 80% are singletons. Sequencing used PBMCs. The receptors shown here come from a girl aged 2 to 9 in good health and CMV-seronegative. Both conserved end residues are part of each CDR3. A D gene is named only where the DNA matches it firmly. Clone size is not always given. Where it is, it says once, few, many or a class for expanded clones.

TRBV11-2	-	TRBD1	TRBJ1-6	CASSPRADRVSGSPLHF	TGTGCCAGCAGCCCCAGAGCTGACAGGGTGAGTGGTTCACCCCTCCACTTT
TRBV6-6	once	TRBD1	TRBJ2-2	CASSPPGTGVTGELFF	TGTGCCAGCAGTCCCCCCGGGACAGGGGTCACCGGGGAGCTGTTTTTT
TRBV29-1	few	TRBD2	TRBJ2-1	CSVPGLAGDFTSYNEQFF	TGCAGCGTTCCGGGACTAGCGGGGGACTTTACTTCCTACAATGAGCAGTTCTTC
TRBV15	-	TRBD2	TRBJ2-7	CATSYRLAGEYEQYF	TGTGCCACCAGCTACCGACTAGCGGGAGAGTACGAGCAGTACTTC
TRBV5-1	-	-	TRBJ1-5	CASSLTGTDQPQHF	TGCGCCAGCAGCTTGACGGGAACGGATCAGCCCCAGCATTTT
TRBV29-1	-	-	TRBJ1-2	CSVEVRYRDDGYTF	TGCAGCGTTGAAGTACGTTACAGAGACGATGGCTACACCTTC
TRBV11-2	-	TRBD1	TRBJ2-7	CASSLAPHRDRGIGQYF	TGTGCCAGCAGCTTAGCCCCCCACAGGGACAGGGGGATAGGGCAGTACTTC
TRBV10-1	-	TRBD2	TRBJ2-7	CASSDSGRSYEQYF	TGCGCCAGCAGTGATAGCGGGCGCAGCTACGAGCAGTACTTC
TRBV27	-	TRBD1	TRBJ1-2	CASSLSPRTGPNYGYTF	TGTGCCAGCAGTTTATCCCCCAGGACAGGACCTAACTATGGCTACACCTTC
TRBV11-2	-	TRBD1	TRBJ1-2	CASSRGRTGGSYGYTF	TGTGCCAGCAGCCGTGGAAGGACAGGGGGGTCCTATGGCTACACCTTC
TRBV5-4	-	TRBD1	TRBJ1-1	CASSLGQGGNAEAFF	TGTGCCAGCAGCTTGGGACAGGGCGGTAACGCTGAAGCTTTCTTT
TRBV2	-	TRBD2	TRBJ2-1	CASSPRLAGVYNEQFF	TGTGCCAGCAGTCCCAGACTAGCGGGAGTCTACAATGAGCAGTTCTTC
TRBV27	-	TRBD1	TRBJ2-7	CASSWTGGHEQYF	TGTGCCAGCAGTTGGACAGGGGGCCACGAGCAGTACTTC
TRBV5-1	-	-	TRBJ2-5	CASSSLTSQETQYF	TGCGCCAGCAGCAGCCTAACCTCCCAAGAGACCCAGTACTTC
TRBV29-1	few	-	TRBJ2-7	CSVDNGGRGEQYF	TGCAGCGTTGACAACGGGGGACGGGGCGAGCAGTACTTC
TRBV5-5	-	TRBD2	TRBJ2-3	CASSFEREFPTDTQYF	TGTGCCAGCAGCTTTGAGCGGGAGTTTCCCACAGATACGCAGTATTTT
TRBV5-4	-	TRBD1	TRBJ2-5	CASSSVPAGGQETQYF	TGTGCCAGCAGCTCGGTTCCTGCAGGGGGCCAAGAGACCCAGTACTTC
TRBV10-3	few	TRBD1	TRBJ2-2	CATSGTGGTGELFF	TGTGCCACGTCCGGGACAGGGGGCACCGGGGAGCTGTTTTTT
TRBV6-5	-	-	TRBJ1-3	CASRPTGISGNTIYF	TGTGCCAGCAGACCAACAGGAATCTCTGGAAACACCATATATTTT
TRBV6-1	-	TRBD1	TRBJ2-5	CASMTTGGRETQYF	TGTGCCAGCATGACGACAGGGGGCCGAGAGACCCAGTACTTC
TRBV5-1	-	TRBD2	TRBJ2-3	CASSLALGLAGDTQYF	TGCGCCAGCAGCTTGGCCTTGGGACTAGCAGGGGATACGCAGTATTTT
TRBV18	-	-	TRBJ1-6	CASSPRGGSSYNSPLHF	TGTGCCAGCTCACCACGGGGGGGAAGCTCCTATAATTCACCCCTCCACTTT
TRBV27	-	TRBD1	TRBJ2-1	CASSSPIVGTGEAHEQFF	TGTGCCAGCAGTTCTCCTATTGTCGGGACAGGGGAGGCCCATGAGCAGTTCTTC
TRBV27	-	TRBD2	TRBJ2-7	CASSPEPGLAGVPYEQYF	TGTGCCAGCAGTCCAGAACCGGGACTAGCGGGAGTCCCCTACGAGCAGTACTTC
TRBV25-1	-	TRBD2	TRBJ2-3	CASSPSGRDTDTQYF	TGTGCCAGCAGTCCCAGCGGGAGGGACACAGATACGCAGTATTTT
TRBV12-5	few	-	TRBJ1-2	CASGLYDSYGYTF	TGTGCTAGTGGTTTGTACGACAGCTATGGCTACACCTTC
TRBV18	-	-	TRBJ2-3	CASSPGVHTDTQYF	TGTGCCAGCTCACCGGGAGTCCACACAGATACGCAGTATTTT